This T cell receptor beta chain originates from a study of T cell clonality in common variable immunodeficiency. The study, taken as a whole, reports: Reportedly, TCR beta sequences from common variable immunodeficiency showed fewer deletions and N-nucleotide insertions. CVID subjects showed higher TCRbeta clonality than healthy controls.

Sequenced by immunoSEQ multiplex PCR; TCRdb stores in-frame clones only, minus some. Sampling found some 15,000 clones, none seen once. There are a few counts of this clone. Its antigen is not identified. The clonotype originates from a human donor with common variable immunodeficiency. Sample: peripheral blood mononuclear cells.

The CDR3 sequence: CASSLSGTDIAGYTF. The part of the CDR3 DNA that was read is TGTGCCAGCAGCTTAAGCGGGACAGATATCGCTGGC. The J gene is TRBJ1-2, the V gene TRBV7-9, with 7 bases aligning to TRBD1. The CDR3 goes on 3 residues after the read ends, and that part is filled in from the germline J gene. The CDR3 is 15 residues long. V dropped 2 bases and J dropped 7; count of bases not matched to a gene: 10. Germline CDR1 reads SEHNR; CDR2 reads FQNEAQ (reference sequence).